This TCR beta chain comes out of a study of blood T cells in healthy people across ages. The study recruited healthy Caucasian donors from Russia who were aged about 6 to 90. Each donor's blood draw was 7.5 to 10 milliliters of peripheral blood. The authors ran a second PCR of roughly 7 to 11 cycles using a sample-barcoded 5' primer and a J-beta primer mix. A tag from a template-switch adaptor with 12 random nucleotides marked each cDNA molecule. One entry per CDR3 protein results from TCRdb running MiXCR on the 5' RACE reads. This sample has about 400,000 distinct CDR3 sequences, with over 45% found just once. Regarding the study as a whole: The study could not conclusively compare naive and antigen-experienced cells, given its unsorted PBMCs.

Regarding this clonotype: Its antigen is unknown.

CDR1 is SNHLY and CDR2 is FYNNEI in the germline V gene. The V and J ends lost 0 bases and 4 bases respectively, with 12 bases between them. CDR3 size: 15 residues. The source material was blood. This receptor was obtained from a man between 60 and 70 years old in good health. The chain carries TRBV2 and TRBJ2-5; D perhaps matches TRBD1 (6 bases). The CDR3 loop reads CASSEATGPGETQYF. The CDR3 DNA sequence: TGTGCCAGCAGTGAAGCTACAGGGCCGGGAGAGACCCAGTACTTC.